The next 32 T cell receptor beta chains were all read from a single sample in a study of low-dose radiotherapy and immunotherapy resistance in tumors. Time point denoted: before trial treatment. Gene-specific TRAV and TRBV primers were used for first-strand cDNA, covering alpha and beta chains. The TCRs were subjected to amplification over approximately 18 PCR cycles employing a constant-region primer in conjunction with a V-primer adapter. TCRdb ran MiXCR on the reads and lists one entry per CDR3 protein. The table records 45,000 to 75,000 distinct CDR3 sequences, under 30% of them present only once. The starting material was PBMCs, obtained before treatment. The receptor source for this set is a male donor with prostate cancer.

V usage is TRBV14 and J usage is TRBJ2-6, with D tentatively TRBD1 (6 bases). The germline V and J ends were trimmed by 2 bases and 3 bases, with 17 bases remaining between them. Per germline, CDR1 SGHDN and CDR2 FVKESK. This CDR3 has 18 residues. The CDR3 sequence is CASSQWGQDRFGANVLTF. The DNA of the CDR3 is TGTGCCAGCAGCCAATGGGGGCAGGACCGGTTTGGGGCCAACGTCCTGACTTTC.

CDR3 amino acids: CASSRGAVADTQYF. For the CDR3, the DNA is TGTGCCAGCAGCCGGGGGGCTGTGGCAGATACGCAGTATTTT. The genes are TRBV28 and TRBJ2-3; TRBD2 is a possible D gene (7 bases). Germline CDR1 is MDHEN and CDR2 is SYDVKM. V was cut by 6 bases and J by 4 bases, with 14 bases left in between. This CDR3 has 14 amino acids.

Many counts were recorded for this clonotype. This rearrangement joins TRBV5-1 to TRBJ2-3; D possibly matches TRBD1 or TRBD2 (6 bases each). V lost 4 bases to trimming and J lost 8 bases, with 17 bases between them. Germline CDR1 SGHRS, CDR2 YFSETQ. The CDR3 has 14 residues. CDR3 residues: CASSQGGPSATQYF. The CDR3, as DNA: TGCGCCAGCAGCCAAGGGGGGCCTAGCGCTACGCAGTATTTT.

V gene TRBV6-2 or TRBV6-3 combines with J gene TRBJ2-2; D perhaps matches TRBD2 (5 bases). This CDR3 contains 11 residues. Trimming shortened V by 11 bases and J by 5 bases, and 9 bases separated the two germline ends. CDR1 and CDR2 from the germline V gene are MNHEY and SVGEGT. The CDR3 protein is CAPTGTGELFF. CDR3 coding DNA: TGTGCCCCCACGGGGACCGGGGAGCTGTTTTTT.

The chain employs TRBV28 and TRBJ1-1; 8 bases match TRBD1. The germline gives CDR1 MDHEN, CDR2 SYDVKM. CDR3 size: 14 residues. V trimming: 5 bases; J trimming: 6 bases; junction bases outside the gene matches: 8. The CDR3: CASSPGQGWAEAFF. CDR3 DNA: TGTGCCAGCAGTCCTGGACAGGGCTGGGCTGAAGCTTTCTTT.

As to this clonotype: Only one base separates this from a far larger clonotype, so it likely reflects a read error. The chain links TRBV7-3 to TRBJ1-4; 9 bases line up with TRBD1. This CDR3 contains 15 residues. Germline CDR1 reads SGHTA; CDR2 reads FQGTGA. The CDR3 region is CASSPTGTGIEKLIF. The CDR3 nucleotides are TGTGCCAGCAGCCCCACCGGGACAGGGATTGAAAAACTGATTTTT.

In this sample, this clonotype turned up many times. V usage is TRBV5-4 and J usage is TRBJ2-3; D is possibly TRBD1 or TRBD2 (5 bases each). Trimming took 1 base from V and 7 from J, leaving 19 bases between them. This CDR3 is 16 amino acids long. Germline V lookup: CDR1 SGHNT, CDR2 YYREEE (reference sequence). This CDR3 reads CASSLSGDLALNTQYF. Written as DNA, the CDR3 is TGTGCCAGCAGCTTGAGTGGGGACCTAGCACTGAATACGCAGTATTTT.

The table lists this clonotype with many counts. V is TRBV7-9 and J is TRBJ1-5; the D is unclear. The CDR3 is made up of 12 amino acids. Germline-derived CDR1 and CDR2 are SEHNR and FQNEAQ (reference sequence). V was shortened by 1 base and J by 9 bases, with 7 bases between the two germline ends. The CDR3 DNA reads TGTGCCAGCAGCTTAGGTAGCAGGCCCCAGCATTTT. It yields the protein CASSLGSRPQHF.

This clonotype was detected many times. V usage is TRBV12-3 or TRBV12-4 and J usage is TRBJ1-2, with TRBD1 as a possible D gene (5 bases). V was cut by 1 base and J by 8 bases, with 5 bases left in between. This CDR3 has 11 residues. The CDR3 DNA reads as TGTGCCAGCAGTTTAGGGGGGGGCTACACCTTC. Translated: CASSLGGGYTF.

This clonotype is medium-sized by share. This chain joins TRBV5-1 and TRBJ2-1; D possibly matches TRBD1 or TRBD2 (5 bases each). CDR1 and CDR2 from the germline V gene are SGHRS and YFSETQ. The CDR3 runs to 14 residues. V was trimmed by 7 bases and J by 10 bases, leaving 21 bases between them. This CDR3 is CASGRDQSSGEQFF. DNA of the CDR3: TGCGCCAGCGGCCGGGACCAATCGTCCGGAGAGCAGTTCTTC.

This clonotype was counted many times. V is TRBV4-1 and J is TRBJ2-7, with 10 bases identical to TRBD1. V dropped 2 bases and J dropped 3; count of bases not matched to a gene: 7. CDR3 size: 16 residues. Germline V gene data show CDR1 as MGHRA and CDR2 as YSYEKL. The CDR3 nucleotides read TGCGCCAGCAGCCAATTAGTAGGACAGGGGGGCTACGAGCAGTACTTC. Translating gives CASSQLVGQGGYEQYF.

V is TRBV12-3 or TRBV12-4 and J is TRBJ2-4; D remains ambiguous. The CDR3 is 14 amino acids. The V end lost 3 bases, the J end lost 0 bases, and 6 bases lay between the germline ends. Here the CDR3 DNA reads TGTGCCAGCAGTTTCCCTTTAGCCAAAAACATTCAGTACTTC. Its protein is CASSFPLAKNIQYF.

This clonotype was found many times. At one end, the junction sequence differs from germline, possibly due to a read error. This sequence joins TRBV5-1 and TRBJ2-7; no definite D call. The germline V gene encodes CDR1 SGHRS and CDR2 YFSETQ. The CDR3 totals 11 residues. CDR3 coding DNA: TGTGCCAGCAGCCTCGACGACGAGCAGTACTTC. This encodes CASSLDDEQYF.

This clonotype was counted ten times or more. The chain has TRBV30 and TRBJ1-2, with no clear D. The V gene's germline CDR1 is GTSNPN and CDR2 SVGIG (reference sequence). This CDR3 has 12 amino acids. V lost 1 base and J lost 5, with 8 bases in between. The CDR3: CAWSGKGYGYTF. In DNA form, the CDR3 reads TGTGCCTGGAGTGGTAAGGGATATGGCTACACCTTC.

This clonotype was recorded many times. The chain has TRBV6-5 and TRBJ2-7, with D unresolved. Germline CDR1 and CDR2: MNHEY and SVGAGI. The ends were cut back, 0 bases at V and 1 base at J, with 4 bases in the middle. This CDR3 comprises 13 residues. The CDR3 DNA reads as TGTGCCAGCAGTTACTCTAGGTCCTACGAGCAGTACTTC. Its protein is CASSYSRSYEQYF.

Written as DNA, the CDR3 is TGTGCCAGCAGCCAAGAGATGGCAGGGGACAATGAGCAGTTCTTC. Encoded protein: CASSQEMAGDNEQFF. The genes are TRBV3-2 and TRBJ2-1; the table assigns TRBD1, which was not confirmed against the DNA. TRBV3-2 is a listed pseudogene. This CDR3 comprises 15 residues.

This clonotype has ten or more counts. The CDR3 here is CASSRKGGGEKLFF. DNA for the CDR3: TGTGCCAGCAGTCGAAAGGGAGGAGGGGAAAAACTGTTTTTT. V and J are TRBV12-3 or TRBV12-4 and TRBJ1-4; D is unresolved. CDR3 length: 14 amino acids. The V end lost 5 bases, the J end lost 8 bases, and 15 bases lay between the germline ends.

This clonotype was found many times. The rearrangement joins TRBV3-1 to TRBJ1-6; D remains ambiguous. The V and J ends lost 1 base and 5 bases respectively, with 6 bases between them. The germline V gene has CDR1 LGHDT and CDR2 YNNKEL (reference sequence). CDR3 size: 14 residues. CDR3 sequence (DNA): TGTGCCAGCAGCCAAGGTGGGGATAATTCACCCCTCCACTTT. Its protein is CASSQGGDNSPLHF. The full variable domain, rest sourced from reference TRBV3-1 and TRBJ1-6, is DTAVSQTPKYLVTQMGNDKSIKCEQNLGHDTMYWYKQDSKKFLKIMFSYNNKELIINETVPNRFSPKSPDKAHLNLHINSLELGDSAVYFCASSQGGDNSPLHFGNGTRLTVT.

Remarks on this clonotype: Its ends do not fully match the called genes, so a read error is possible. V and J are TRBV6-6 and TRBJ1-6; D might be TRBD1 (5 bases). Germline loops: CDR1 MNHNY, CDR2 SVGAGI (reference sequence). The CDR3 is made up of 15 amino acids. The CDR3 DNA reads TGTGCCATCAGTGAAAACTACTCCGGGGGTTCACCCCTCCACTTT. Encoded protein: CAISENYSGGSPLHF.

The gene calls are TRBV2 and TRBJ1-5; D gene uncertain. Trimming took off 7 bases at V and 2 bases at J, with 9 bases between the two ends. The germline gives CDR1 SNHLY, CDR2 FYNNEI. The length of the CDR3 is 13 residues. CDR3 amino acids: CASKFGGNQPQHF. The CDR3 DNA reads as TGTGCCAGCAAATTCGGCGGCAATCAGCCCCAGCATTTT. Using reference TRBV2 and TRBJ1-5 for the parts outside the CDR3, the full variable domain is EPEVTQTPSHQVTQMGQEVILRCVPISNHLYFYWYRQILGQKVEFLVSFYNNEISEKSEIFDDQFSVERPDGSNFTLKIRSTKLEDSAMYFCASKFGGNQPQHFGDGTRLSIL.

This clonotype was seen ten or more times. The CDR3 region is CASALASSTDTQYF. In DNA, the CDR3 is TGTGCCAGCGCCCTGGCGTCTAGCACAGATACGCAGTATTTT. The gene calls are TRBV25-1 and TRBJ2-3; no clear D. CDR1 is MGHDK and CDR2 is SYGVNS in the germline V gene. Trimming left V 8 bases short and J 0 bases short, with 12 bases between. The CDR3 totals 14 residues.

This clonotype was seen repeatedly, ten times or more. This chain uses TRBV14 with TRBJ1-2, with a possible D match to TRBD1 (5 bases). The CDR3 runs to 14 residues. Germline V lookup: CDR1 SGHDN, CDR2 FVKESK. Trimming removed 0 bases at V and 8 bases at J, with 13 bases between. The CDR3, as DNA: TGTGCCAGCAGCCAAGAGGAGGGGCTGGGCGGCTACACCTTC. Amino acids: CASSQEEGLGGYTF.

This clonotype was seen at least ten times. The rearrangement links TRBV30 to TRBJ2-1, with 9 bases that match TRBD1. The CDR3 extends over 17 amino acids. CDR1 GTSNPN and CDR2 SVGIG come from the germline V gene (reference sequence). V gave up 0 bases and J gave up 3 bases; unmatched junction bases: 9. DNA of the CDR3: TGTGCCTGGAGTGTACGACAGGGGGTCCCCTTCTACAATGAGCAGTTCTTC. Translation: CAWSVRQGVPFYNEQFF.

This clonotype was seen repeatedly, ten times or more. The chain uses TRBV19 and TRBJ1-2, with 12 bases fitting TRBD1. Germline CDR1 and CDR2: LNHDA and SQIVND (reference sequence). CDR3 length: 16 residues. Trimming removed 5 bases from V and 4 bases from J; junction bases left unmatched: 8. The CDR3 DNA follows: TGTGCCAGTAGTCCCTGGGACAGGGGGCGCGTCTATGGCTACACCTTC. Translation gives CASSPWDRGRVYGYTF.

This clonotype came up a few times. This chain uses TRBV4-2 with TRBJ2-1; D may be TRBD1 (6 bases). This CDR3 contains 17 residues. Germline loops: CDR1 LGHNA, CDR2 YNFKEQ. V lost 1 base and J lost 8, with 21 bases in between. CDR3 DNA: TGTGCCAGCAGCCAAGGCGTGGGGGCAGGGCCGGTGGATGAGCAGTTCTTC. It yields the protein CASSQGVGAGPVDEQFF.

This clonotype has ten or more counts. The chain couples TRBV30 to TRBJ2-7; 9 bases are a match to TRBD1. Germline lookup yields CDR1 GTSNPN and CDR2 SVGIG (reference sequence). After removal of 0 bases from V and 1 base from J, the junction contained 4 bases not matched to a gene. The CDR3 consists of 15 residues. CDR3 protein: CAWSVGQGMSYEQYF. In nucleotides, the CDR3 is TGTGCCTGGAGTGTAGGACAGGGGATGTCCTACGAGCAGTACTTC.

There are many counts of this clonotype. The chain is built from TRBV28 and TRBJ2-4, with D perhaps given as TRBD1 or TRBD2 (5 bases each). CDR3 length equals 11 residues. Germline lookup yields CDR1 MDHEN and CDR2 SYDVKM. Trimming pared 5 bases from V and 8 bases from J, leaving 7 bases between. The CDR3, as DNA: TGTGCCAGCAGTGGGGGAGACATTCAGTACTTC. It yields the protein CASSGGDIQYF.

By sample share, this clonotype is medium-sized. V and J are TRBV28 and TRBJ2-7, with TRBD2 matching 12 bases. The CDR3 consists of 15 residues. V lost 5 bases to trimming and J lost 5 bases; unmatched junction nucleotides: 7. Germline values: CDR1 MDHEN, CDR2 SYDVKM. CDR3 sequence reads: CASSESASGRDEQYF. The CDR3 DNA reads TGTGCCAGCAGTGAATCGGCTAGCGGGAGGGACGAGCAGTACTTC.

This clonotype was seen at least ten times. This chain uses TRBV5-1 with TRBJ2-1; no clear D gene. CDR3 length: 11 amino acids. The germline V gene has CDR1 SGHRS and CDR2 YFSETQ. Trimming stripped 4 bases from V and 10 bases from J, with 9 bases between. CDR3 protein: CASSGNREQFF. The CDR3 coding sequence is TGCGCCAGCAGCGGAAACCGCGAGCAGTTCTTC.

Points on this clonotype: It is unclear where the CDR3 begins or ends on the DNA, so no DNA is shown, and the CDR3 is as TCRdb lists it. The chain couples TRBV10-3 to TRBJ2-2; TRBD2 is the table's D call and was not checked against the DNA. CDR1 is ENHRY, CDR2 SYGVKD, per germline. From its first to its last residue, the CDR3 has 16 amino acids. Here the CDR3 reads CAISEQRGNTGELFFF.

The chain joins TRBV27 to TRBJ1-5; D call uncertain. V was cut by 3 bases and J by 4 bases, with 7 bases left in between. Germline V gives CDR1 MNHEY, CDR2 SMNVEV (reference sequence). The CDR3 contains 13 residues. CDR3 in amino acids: CASSFGPNQPQHF. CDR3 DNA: TGTGCCAGCAGTTTTGGACCTAATCAGCCCCAGCATTTT.

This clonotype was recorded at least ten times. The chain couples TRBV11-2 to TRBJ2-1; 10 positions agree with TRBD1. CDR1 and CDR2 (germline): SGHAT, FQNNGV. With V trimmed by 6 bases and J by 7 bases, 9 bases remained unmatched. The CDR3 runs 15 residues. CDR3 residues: CASRQGTGDGNEQFF. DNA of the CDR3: TGTGCCAGCAGACAAGGGACAGGGGATGGGAATGAGCAGTTCTTC.